These T cell receptor beta chains were read from a single sample in a study of T cell responses to AZD1222 COVID-19 vaccine. Clones were read by immunoSEQ multiplex PCR, and TCRdb kept only the in-frame ones, dropping some. Here the sample spans about 110,000 clones, roughly 86% being singletons. Specimen: peripheral blood, collected on day 0 of AZD1222 vaccination. These TCRs come from an adult in good health. Both conserved end residues are part of each CDR3. Fields, in order: D gene, V gene, CDR3 length, J gene, clone size, CDR3 protein, CDR3 DNA. The D gene is left open where the match is weak. Only some rows state a clone size, as once, few, many or a class for expanded clones.

>TRBD1|TRBV28|15|TRBJ2-7|.
CASSFIGTGYYEQYF
TGTGCCAGCAGTTTTATCGGGACAGGGTACTACGAGCAGTACTTC
>.|TRBV6-5|13|TRBJ2-4|.
CASGGAAKNIQYF
TGTGCCAGTGGGGGGGCGGCCAAAAACATTCAGTACTTC
>.|TRBV11-2|18|TRBJ2-7|.
CASSLDLGNPIHTLEQYF
TGTGCCAGCAGCTTAGATCTGGGGAATCCTATTCACACCCTCGAGCAGTACTTC
>.|TRBV30|15|TRBJ1-6|.
CASRPSYLYNSPLHF
TGTGCCTCACGGCCGAGCTACTTATATAATTCACCCCTCCACTTT
>.|TRBV6-2/TRBV6-3|11|TRBJ2-3|.
CASSYSTTQYF
TGTGCCAGCAGTTACTCGACTACGCAGTATTTT
>.|TRBV4-1|14|TRBJ1-4|.
CASRPMGEDEKLFF
TGCGCCAGCAGACCTATGGGGGAGGATGAAAAACTGTTTTTT
>TRBD1|TRBV7-9|17|TRBJ1-4|once
CASSSWTGVGGGEKLFF
TGTGCCAGCAGCTCCTGGACAGGGGTGGGTGGAGGTGAAAAACTGTTTTTT
>.|TRBV30|13|TRBJ1-1|.
CAWSTGALTEAFF
TGTGCCTGGAGTACGGGGGCTTTGACTGAAGCTTTCTTT
>.|TRBV5-6|12|TRBJ1-5|.
CASSLVLGPQHF
TGTGCCAGCAGCTTGGTTTTAGGGCCCCAGCATTTT
>.|TRBV24-1|15|TRBJ2-5|.
CATSDLTVGQETQYF
TGTGCCACCAGTGATTTGACAGTGGGGCAAGAGACCCAGTACTTC
>TRBD1|TRBV20-1|15|TRBJ1-2|.
CSASKVFGQGNGYTF
TGCAGTGCTAGTAAGGTGTTCGGACAGGGGAATGGCTACACCTTC
>.|TRBV5-1|15|TRBJ1-5|.
CASSLIPDSNQPQHF
TGCGCCAGCAGCTTGATCCCGGACAGCAATCAGCCCCAGCATTTT
>TRBD1|TRBV5-6|17|TRBJ1-2|.
CASSRKTRDRGNYGYTF
TGTGCCAGCAGCCGAAAAACCCGGGACAGGGGCAACTATGGCTACACCTTC
>TRBD1|TRBV2|15|TRBJ1-2|.
CASSGGQGGVYGYTF
TGTGCCAGCAGTGGCGGACAGGGGGGTGTCTATGGCTACACCTTC
>.|TRBV6-5|15|TRBJ2-2|.
CASNPGTTNTGELFF
TGTGCCAGCAATCCAGGGACAACGAACACCGGGGAGCTGTTTTTT
>.|TRBV28|16|TRBJ1-6|few
CASSLDGVYKGSPLHF
TGTGCCAGCAGTTTGGACGGCGTTTATAAGGGTTCACCCCTCCACTTT
>.|TRBV18|18|TRBJ2-3|.
CASSPLSRAVSSTDTQYF
TGTGCCAGCTCACCACTATCAAGGGCAGTTTCTAGCACAGATACGCAGTATTTT
>TRBD1|TRBV3-1/TRBV3-2|14|TRBJ2-7|once
CASSLRQGYNEQYF
TGTGCCAGCAGCCTGCGACAGGGGTACAACGAGCAGTACTTC
>TRBD1|TRBV6-5|15|TRBJ2-5|few
CASSYGTGAAETQYF
TGTGCCAGCAGTTACGGGACAGGGGCAGCGGAGACCCAGTACTTC
>.|TRBV7-9|14|TRBJ1-5|.
CASSLGTWNQPQHF
TGTGCCAGCAGCCTGGGGACTTGGAATCAGCCCCAGCATTTT
>.|TRBV5-4|13|TRBJ1-2|few
CASSPTGGYGYTF
TGTGCCAGCAGCCCCACCGGCGGTTATGGCTACACCTTC
>TRBD2|TRBV2|14|TRBJ2-3|.
CASTTGLAFDTQYF
TGTGCCAGCACAACGGGACTAGCTTTTGATACGCAGTATTTT
>TRBD1|TRBV3-1/TRBV3-2|14|TRBJ2-5|.
CASTPGGQGVTQYF
TGTGCCAGCACCCCCGGGGGACAGGGAGTGACCCAGTACTTC
>.|TRBV12-3/TRBV12-4|11|TRBJ1-4|once
CASTTNEKLFF
TGTGCCAGCACCACAAATGAAAAACTGTTTTTT
>.|TRBV28|15|TRBJ1-2|.
CASSPSWGPNYGYTF
TGTGCCAGCAGCCCCAGTTGGGGACCTAACTATGGCTACACCTTC
>TRBD2|TRBV6-5|14|TRBJ2-2|.
CASADGGATGELFF
TGTGCCAGCGCGGACGGGGGGGCAACCGGGGAGCTGTTTTTT
>TRBD1|TRBV11-2|16|TRBJ2-7|.
CASSPSGTGGAYEQYF
TGTGCCAGCAGCCCATCGGGGACAGGGGGGGCCTACGAGCAGTACTTC
>.|TRBV28|15|TRBJ1-3|.
CASSFGGGSGNTIYF
TGTGCCAGCAGTTTCGGGGGGGGATCTGGAAACACCATATATTTT
>.|TRBV5-1|12|TRBJ2-7|.
CASSENSYEQYF
TGCGCCAGCAGTGAGAACTCCTACGAGCAGTACTTC
>.|TRBV7-6|15|TRBJ2-6|.
CASSLTASGANVLTF
TGTGCCAGCAGCTTAACGGCCTCTGGGGCCAACGTCCTGACTTTC
>.|TRBV9|16|TRBJ1-5|.
CASSVGSGGFDQPQHF
TGTGCCAGCAGCGTAGGATCGGGGGGCTTCGATCAGCCCCAGCATTTT
>.|TRBV5-1|14|TRBJ2-3|.
CASSPDGSTDTQYF
TGCGCCAGCAGCCCAGACGGTAGCACAGATACGCAGTATTTT
>TRBD1|TRBV10-3|15|TRBJ1-2|.
CAISNKDRGYYGYTF
TGTGCCATCAGTAACAAAGACAGGGGATACTATGGCTACACCTTC
>.|TRBV14|16|TRBJ1-3|.
CASSQWGPEKGNTIYF
TGTGCCAGCAGCCAATGGGGACCTGAGAAAGGAAACACCATATATTTT
>.|TRBV5-6|14|TRBJ1-1|.
CASTKKQGNTEAFF
TGTGCCAGCACCAAGAAACAGGGGAACACTGAAGCTTTCTTT
>.|TRBV7-9|16|TRBJ1-4|.
CASSRGTVATNEKLFF
TGTGCCAGCAGCCGGGGGACCGTTGCAACTAATGAAAAACTGTTTTTT
>.|TRBV5-1|15|TRBJ1-6|.
CASGPDGSLNSPLHF
TGCGCCAGCGGACCAGACGGAAGCCTCAATTCACCCCTCCACTTT
>.|TRBV4-1|16|TRBJ2-2|once
CASSQTATGNTGELFF
TGCGCCAGCAGCCAAACGGCCACAGGGAACACCGGGGAGCTGTTTTTT
>.|TRBV28|19|TRBJ2-2|.
CATQTSLINDWTEGGELFF
TGTGCCACTCAAACCTCCCTCATAAATGACTGGACGGAGGGAGGGGAGCTGTTTTTT
>.|TRBV9|14|TRBJ1-6|.
CASSVAANNSPLHF
TGTGCCAGCAGCGTAGCGGCAAATAATTCACCCCTCCACTTT
>.|TRBV9|13|TRBJ1-2|.
CASSVGQIGGYTF
TGTGCCAGCAGCGTAGGACAGATTGGCGGCTACACCTTC
>TRBD1|TRBV5-8|13|TRBJ1-2|.
CASRRQGDYGYTF
TGTGCCAGCCGAAGACAGGGTGACTATGGCTACACCTTC
>TRBD2|TRBV4-2|18|TRBJ2-7|.
CASSRELAGGPYFHEQYF
TGTGCCAGCAGCCGAGAACTAGCGGGGGGGCCTTATTTCCACGAGCAGTACTTC
>TRBD1|TRBV18|13|TRBJ2-7|.
CASSLRGPGEQYF
TGTGCCAGCTCACTCAGGGGGCCGGGCGAGCAGTACTTC
>.|TRBV20-1|12|TRBJ1-5|.
CSASREGQPQHF
TGCAGTGCTAGTCGGGAGGGACAGCCCCAGCATTTT
>TRBD1|TRBV5-1|17|TRBJ2-7|.
CASSLVVKQGVTYEQYF
TGCGCCAGCAGCTTGGTGGTCAAGCAGGGGGTAACCTACGAGCAGTACTTC
>TRBD2|TRBV2|19|TRBJ2-1|.
CASSLQGAGGPLWYNEQFF
TGTGCCAGCAGTCTCCAAGGAGCGGGGGGGCCACTGTGGTACAATGAGCAGTTCTTC
>.|TRBV4-2|16|TRBJ1-1|.
CASSQEIGRGNTEAFF
TGTGCCAGCAGCCAAGAGATTGGGAGGGGAAACACTGAAGCTTTCTTT
>TRBD2|TRBV5-6|14|TRBJ2-7|.
CASSRAGRTYEQYF
TGTGCCAGCAGCCGAGCGGGAAGAACCTACGAGCAGTACTTC
>.|TRBV28|17|TRBJ2-3|.
CASDTPFRDPGTDTQYF
TGTGCCAGCGACACGCCCTTCAGGGATCCGGGCACAGATACGCAGTATTTT
>.|TRBV5-4|10|TRBJ2-3|.
CASGVGPQYF
TGTGCCAGCGGGGTGGGGCCGCAGTATTTT
>.|TRBV7-3|13|TRBJ1-1|.
CASSLSRNTEAFF
TGTGCCAGCAGCTTATCCAGAAACACTGAAGCTTTCTTT
>TRBD1|TRBV28|14|TRBJ1-4|.
CASIQGATNEKLFF
TGTGCCAGCATACAGGGGGCAACTAATGAAAAACTGTTTTTT
>.|TRBV19|11|TRBJ1-5|.
CASSSPQRQHF
TGTGCCAGTAGTTCCCCCCAGCGCCAGCATTTT
>TRBD1|TRBV4-1|15|TRBJ2-7|.
CASSQARTGGGEQYF
TGCGCCAGCAGCCAAGCTCGGACAGGGGGCGGCGAGCAGTACTTC
>TRBD2|TRBV7-3|15|TRBJ2-7|.
CASSLRLAGPYEQYF
TGTGCCAGCAGCTTAAGACTAGCGGGACCCTACGAGCAGTACTTC
>.|TRBV2|14|TRBJ2-3|.
CASSERGAVDTQYF
TGTGCCAGCAGTGAAAGGGGGGCCGTAGATACGCAGTATTTT
>.|TRBV27|16|TRBJ2-2|.
CASRKNSRGDTGELFF
TGTGCCAGCAGAAAAAACTCTCGGGGCGACACCGGGGAGCTGTTTTTT